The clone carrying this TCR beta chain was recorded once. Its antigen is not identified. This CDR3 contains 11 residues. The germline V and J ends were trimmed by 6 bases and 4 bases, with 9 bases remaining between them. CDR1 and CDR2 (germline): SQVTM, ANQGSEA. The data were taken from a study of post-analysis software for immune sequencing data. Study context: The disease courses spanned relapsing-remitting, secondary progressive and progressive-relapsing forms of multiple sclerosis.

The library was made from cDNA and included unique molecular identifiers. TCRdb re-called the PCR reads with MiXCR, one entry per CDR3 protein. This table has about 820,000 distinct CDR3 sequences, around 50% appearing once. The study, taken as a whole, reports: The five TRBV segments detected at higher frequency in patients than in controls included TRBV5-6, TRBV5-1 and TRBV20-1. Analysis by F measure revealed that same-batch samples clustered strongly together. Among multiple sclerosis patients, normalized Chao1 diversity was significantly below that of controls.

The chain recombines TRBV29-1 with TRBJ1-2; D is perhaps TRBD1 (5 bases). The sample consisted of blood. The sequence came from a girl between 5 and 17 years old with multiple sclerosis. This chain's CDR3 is CSVIDSYGYTF. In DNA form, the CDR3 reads TGCAGCGTAATCGACAGCTATGGCTACACCTTC.